This TCR beta chain was retrieved from a study of blood T cell repertoires in COVID-19. The overall study: From the United States, Italy and Spain came samples of acute and convalescent COVID-19. PBMCs, B-cell-depleted T cells, or T cells were the source of the cDNA or gDNA that made up the material.

Authors' data handling: Amplification with reference gene primers provided the estimates of nucleated cell counts. Here immunoSEQ multiplex PCR was the method, and the copy in TCRdb shows in-frame clones only, minus some. Clonal size and the V and J genes are those of that table, whereas D and trimming came from the DNA. The sample carries roughly 100,000 clones, about 85% recorded once. The CDR3 runs to 12 residues. Germline loops: CDR1 MNHEY, CDR2 SMNVEV (reference sequence). V was trimmed by 7 bases and J by 12 bases, leaving 18 bases between them. The chain employs TRBV27 and TRBJ1-2, with D uncertain. Sequencing was carried out using peripheral blood. The sequence was obtained from a man aged 45-65 years with active COVID-19. DNA for the CDR3: TGTGCCAGCAATAGGACTACCGGTACGGACACCTTC. This gives the protein CASNRTTGTDTF.